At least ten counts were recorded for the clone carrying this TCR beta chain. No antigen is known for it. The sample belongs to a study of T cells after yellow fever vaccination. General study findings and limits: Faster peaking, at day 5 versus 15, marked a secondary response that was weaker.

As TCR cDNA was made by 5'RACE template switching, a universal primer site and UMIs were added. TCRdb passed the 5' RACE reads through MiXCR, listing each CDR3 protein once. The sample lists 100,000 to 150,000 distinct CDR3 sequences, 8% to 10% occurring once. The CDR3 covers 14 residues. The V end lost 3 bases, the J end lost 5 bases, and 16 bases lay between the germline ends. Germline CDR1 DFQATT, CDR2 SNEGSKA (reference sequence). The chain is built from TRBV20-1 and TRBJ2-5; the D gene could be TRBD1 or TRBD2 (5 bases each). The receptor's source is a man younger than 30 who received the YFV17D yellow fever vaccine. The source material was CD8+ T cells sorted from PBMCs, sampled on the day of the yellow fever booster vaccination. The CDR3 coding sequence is TGCAGTGCTAGGGATGGGGGATGGGGGGAGACCCAGTACTTC. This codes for CSARDGGWGETQYF.